The 19 T cell receptor beta chains listed next were all sequenced from one sample in a study of blood T cell repertoires in COVID-19. Produced via immunoSEQ multiplex PCR; TCRdb's table is partial and in-frame only. Of some 370,000 clones detected, more than 70% appear once; the ten largest clones hold around 1.2%. The sequenced sample consisted of peripheral blood. These receptors all come from a man in his forties with acute or convalescent COVID-19.

J is TRBJ1-5 and V is TRBV19; a possible D gene is TRBD1 (5 bases). V lost 1 base, J lost 3 bases, and 10 bases lay in between. The CDR3 consists of 15 residues. CDR1 is LNHDA and CDR2 is SQIVND in the germline V gene (reference sequence). The CDR3 coding sequence is TGTGCCAGTAGTATAGGGGGCACTCCCAATCAGCCCCAGCATTTT. Translated: CASSIGGTPNQPQHF.

The rearrangement links TRBV6-5 to TRBJ1-2; TRBD1 is a possible D gene (6 bases). With 6 bases removed from V and 0 bases from J, the gap between germline ends came to 11 bases. This CDR3 region has 14 residues. Germline assignment: CDR1 MNHEY and CDR2 SVGAGI. CDR3 protein: CASRDSLTNYGYTF. In DNA, the CDR3 is TGTGCCAGCAGGGACAGCTTGACTAACTATGGCTACACCTTC.

This clone was recorded a few times. The chain uses TRBV7-2 and TRBJ1-1; D remains unclear. The germline V gene has CDR1 SGHTA and CDR2 FQGNSA. With 1 base removed from V and 0 bases from J, the gap between germline ends came to 9 bases. The CDR3 contains 15 residues. The CDR3 nucleotides read TGTGCCAGCAGCTTAGATAGAGAGTTGAACACTGAAGCTTTCTTT. Encoded protein: CASSLDRELNTEAFF.

J is TRBJ2-7 and V is TRBV11-2, with D perhaps TRBD1 (5 bases). The germline gives CDR1 SGHAT, CDR2 FQNNGV. Deletions cut 6 bases from V and 2 bases from J, with 11 bases between. The CDR3 loop spans 13 amino acids. The CDR3 loop is CASRGPTPYEQYF. The CDR3 nucleotides are TGTGCCAGCAGGGGGCCGACGCCCTACGAGCAGTACTTC.

The chain recombines TRBV6-2 or TRBV6-3 with TRBJ2-7, with 7 bases fitting TRBD1. Germline CDR1 reads MNHEY; CDR2 reads SVGEGT. The J segment lost 0 bases and the V segment lost 4 bases, leaving 6 bases of the junction unmatched. CDR3 size: 15 residues. This CDR3 reads CASSLIGTDSYEQYF. The CDR3 bases are TGTGCCAGCAGTTTAATCGGGACAGACTCCTACGAGCAGTACTTC.

The chain is built from TRBV6-2 or TRBV6-3 and TRBJ1-1; TRBD1 matches 12 bases. The CDR3 has 19 residues. V gave up 0 bases and J gave up 1 base; unmatched junction bases: 9. The V gene's germline CDR1 is MNHEY and CDR2 SVGEGT. CDR3 sequence reads: CASSYSGTGGWNGNTEAFF. CDR3 nucleotide sequence: TGTGCCAGCAGTTACTCCGGGACAGGGGGCTGGAATGGGAACACTGAAGCTTTCTTT.

The chain uses TRBV3-1 (or the pseudogene TRBV3-2) and TRBJ2-7, with 7 positions matching TRBD2. The CDR3 totals 15 residues. Germline lookup yields CDR1 LGHDT and CDR2 YNNKEL (reference sequence). The V and J ends lost 4 bases and 4 bases, in that order; junction bases with no gene match: 10. CDR3 DNA: TGTGCCAGCAGCCGACTTGTCCATAGCGGGTACGAGCAGTACTTC. This translates into CASSRLVHSGYEQYF.

This clone was counted a few times. DNA of the CDR3: TGTGCCAGCAGCATACTAGCGGTTAATGAGCAGTTCTTC. This gives the protein CASSILAVNEQFF. This chain connects TRBV6-2 or TRBV6-3 to TRBJ2-1; 8 positions match TRBD2. Trimming at V came to 6 bases and at J to 7 bases, leaving 5 bases not matched to a gene. This CDR3 region has 13 residues. Germline CDR1 is MNHEY and CDR2 is SVGEGT.

This chain links TRBV20-1 with TRBJ1-2; the D gene is possibly TRBD1 (5 bases). This CDR3 region has 9 residues. CDR1 DFQATT and CDR2 SNEGSKA come from the germline V gene (reference sequence). Between the trimmed V and J ends, which lost 8 bases and 6 bases, there was a span of 7 bases. CDR3 in DNA: TGCAGTCCCAGGGATGGCTACACCTTC. Protein: CSPRDGYTF.

V and J are TRBV7-8 and TRBJ2-1; D is perhaps TRBD2 (5 bases). Trimming took off 2 bases at V and 0 bases at J, with 11 bases between the two ends. CDR1 and CDR2 from the germline V gene are SGHVS and FQNEAQ. This CDR3 region has 16 residues. The CDR3 reads CASSLMRVSSYNEQFF. The CDR3 region has the DNA TGTGCCAGCAGCTTAATGAGGGTGAGCTCCTACAATGAGCAGTTCTTC.

This clone was seen only once. The rearrangement uses TRBV5-5 and TRBJ1-4; D may be TRBD1 (5 bases). Germline values: CDR1 SGHKS, CDR2 YYEKEE (reference sequence). This CDR3 contains 14 residues. V was trimmed by 4 bases and J by 15 bases, leaving 22 bases between them. The CDR3 sequence is CASSAWGDGRGVFF. In DNA form, the CDR3 reads TGTGCCAGCAGCGCCTGGGGGGATGGACGAGGGGTGTTTTTT.

The rearrangement uses TRBV5-6 and TRBJ2-1; a possible D gene is TRBD1 (5 bases). CDR1 and CDR2 (germline): SGHDT, YYEEEE. Trimming took off 1 base at V and 5 bases at J, with 13 bases between the two ends. This CDR3 is built from 15 residues. Written as DNA, the CDR3 is TGTGCCAGCAGCTTGATCGGCCAGGGAAACAATGAGCAGTTCTTC. Protein: CASSLIGQGNNEQFF.

This sequence joins TRBV30 and TRBJ1-2, with a weak D call TRBD1 (5 bases). The CDR3 extends over 14 amino acids. V dropped 6 bases and J dropped 0 bases, with 14 bases sitting between them. Germline assignment: CDR1 GTSNPN and CDR2 SVGIG (reference sequence). The CDR3 nucleotides are TGTGCCTGCCATAGGGAGGGGTCTAACTATGGCTACACCTTC. Protein sequence: CACHREGSNYGYTF.

This chain uses TRBV28 with TRBJ1-3; the D is unclear. The V end lost 6 bases, the J end lost 4 bases, and 10 bases lay between the germline ends. The CDR3 length is 13 residues. From germline, CDR1 is MDHEN and CDR2 SYDVKM. CDR3 loop: CASSEPEGNTIYF. The CDR3 DNA follows: TGTGCCAGCAGCGAGCCGGAGGGAAACACCATATATTTT. Combining the CDR3 with reference TRBV28 and TRBJ1-3 gives the whole variable domain DVKVTQSSRYLVKRTGEKVFLECVQDMDHENMFWYRQDPGLGLRLIYFSYDVKMKEKGDIPEGYSVSREKKERFSLILESASTNQTSMYLCASSEPEGNTIYFGEGSWLTVV.

The rearrangement uses TRBV28 and TRBJ1-2, with 8 positions matching TRBD1. Germline lookup yields CDR1 MDHEN and CDR2 SYDVKM. V gave up 5 bases and J gave up 1 base; unmatched junction bases: 15. The CDR3 is 18 amino acids. Written as DNA, the CDR3 is TGTGCCAGCAGTCCTTGGGGACAGGCGGAAAACTTTAACTATGGCTACACCTTC. This sequence encodes CASSPWGQAENFNYGYTF.

The chain uses TRBV7-3 and TRBJ2-5, with 7 bases fitting TRBD2. This CDR3 is 15 amino acids long. Germline CDR1 SGHTA, CDR2 FQGTGA. The V segment lost 8 bases and the J segment 5 bases; nucleotides outside the gene matches: 14. The CDR3 DNA sequence: TGTGCCAGCCGCCGTGGTACGGGAGGCGGGGAGACCCAGTACTTC. As protein: CASRRGTGGGETQYF.

The rearrangement uses TRBV5-1 and TRBJ1-1; 8 bases map to TRBD1. V lost 5 bases, J lost 4 bases, and 4 bases stayed unmatched. This CDR3 has 13 amino acids. Germline V lookup: CDR1 SGHRS, CDR2 YFSETQ. The CDR3 DNA reads as TGCGCCAGCAGAATTACAGGGGGCACTGAAGCTTTCTTT. Translating it yields CASRITGGTEAFF.

V usage is TRBV9 and J usage is TRBJ2-7; 15 bases are a match to TRBD2. The CDR3 spans 20 residues. CDR1 is SGDLS and CDR2 is YYNGEE in the germline V gene. Unmatched junction bases numbered 13, after V lost 3 bases and J lost 0 bases. The CDR3 region has the DNA TGTGCCAGCAGCGAACTTCCAGGGACTAGCGGGGGGATCCCCTCCTACGAGCAGTACTTC. Its translation: CASSELPGTSGGIPSYEQYF.

This rearrangement joins TRBV6-1 to TRBJ2-5, with TRBD2 matching 10 bases. Germline CDR1 and CDR2: MNHNS and SASEGT. V lost 0 bases to trimming and J lost 1 base; unmatched junction nucleotides: 5. This CDR3 contains 17 residues. CDR3 DNA sequence: TGTGCCAGCAGTGAAGCGGGGGCTAGCGGGAGCCAAGAGACCCAGTACTTC. Amino acid sequence: CASSEAGASGSQETQYF.